The clone carrying this T cell receptor (beta chain) was seen a handful of times. Antigen: not known. At survey level, the immunoSEQ assay was run in its v3.0 version. Only in-frame clones appear in the TCRdb table, and some are missing; sequencing was by immunoSEQ multiplex PCR. The sample lists 18,000 or so clones; around four fifths were seen once. These data are taken from a study of long-term antiretroviral therapy in people with HIV. Study-level background: Specimens dating back about a decade before the 2015 immediate-ART recommendation are the oldest included. Study-level points and caveats: Post-treatment diversity went higher with ART but stayed below transplant donor controls.

No donor had fewer than one pre-ART PBMC sample or fewer than two post-ART PBMC samples. Cryopreserved PBMC, at roughly 1-10 million per sample, were present before DNA extraction. The V gene's germline CDR1 is GTSNPN and CDR2 SVGIG (reference sequence). V shed 4 bases and J shed 5 bases, with 14 bases lying between them. The length of the CDR3 is 13 residues. This receptor was obtained from a woman between 40 and 55 years old with HIV. The chain has TRBV30 and TRBJ2-5; D tentatively fits TRBD1 or TRBD2 (6 bases each). The sequencing here drew on unsorted PBMCs, taken at the start of antiretroviral therapy, before treatment. The CDR3 protein is CAWMEGGWETQYF. Written as DNA, the CDR3 is TGTGCCTGGATGGAGGGGGGATGGGAGACCCAGTACTTC.